This entry lists 20 T cell receptor beta chains sequenced from one sample in a study of cytomegalovirus exposure and HLA in healthy donors. With 60 Vbeta and 13 Jbeta primers, the PCR was carried out. Method: immunoSEQ multiplex PCR; TCRdb's copy keeps in-frame clones and lacks some. The data contain 210,000 or so clones, 76% of them singletons. The sequencing input was PBMCs. These receptors originate from a man between 18 and 29 years old in good health and CMV-seronegative.

The chain is built from TRBV29-1 and TRBJ2-3; TRBD2 aligns across 11 bases. Germline CDR1 reads SQVTM; CDR2 reads ANQGSEA. The CDR3 sequence is 22 residues long. V lost 5 bases, J lost 2 bases, and 27 bases stayed unmatched. CDR3 DNA: TGCAGCGTTTTTCCCGGGACAGCAAAAATCGGCGGACTAGCGGGCTACACAGATACGCAGTATTTT. This encodes CSVFPGTAKIGGLAGYTDTQYF.

The chain combines TRBV7-6 with TRBJ2-5; TRBD1 agrees at 7 bases. With the DNA end fitting TRBJ2-7 better, the J assignment may be wrong. The germline V gene has CDR1 SGHVS and CDR2 FNYEAQ. The CDR3 loop spans 16 amino acids. For the CDR3, the DNA is TGTGCCAGCAGCTTAGCGACGGGACAGACCCTCTACGAGCAGTACTTC. Its protein product is CASSLATGQTLYEQYF.

The rearrangement uses TRBV14 and TRBJ2-7; D is ambiguous. This CDR3 spans 16 amino acids. Trimming removed 2 bases from V and 1 base from J, with 15 bases in between. Germline lookup yields CDR1 SGHDN and CDR2 FVKESK. The CDR3 bases are TGTGCCAGCAGCCAAATACCGATCGCGAGGTCCTACGAGCAGTACTTC. It translates to CASSQIPIARSYEQYF. The entire variable domain, with the rest obtained from reference TRBV14 and TRBJ2-7, is as follows: EAGVTQFPSHSVIEKGQTVTLRCDPISGHDNLYWYRRVMGKEIKFLLHFVKESKQDESGMPNNRFLAERTGGTYSTLKVQPAELEDSGVYFCASSQIPIARSYEQYFGPGTRLTVT.

The V call is TRBV2, the J call TRBJ2-6; D is possibly TRBD2 (5 bases). V shed 10 bases and J shed 3 bases, with 13 bases lying between them. The germline CDR1 and CDR2 sequences are SNHLY and FYNNEI. There are 14 residues in the CDR3. CDR3 in amino acids: CANSEGVGANVLTF. The CDR3 DNA reads TGTGCCAACTCAGAGGGAGTTGGGGCCAACGTCCTGACTTTC.

The rearrangement joins TRBV4-1 to TRBJ2-2, with 7 bases lining up with TRBD1. Trimming removed 4 bases from V and 0 bases from J; junction bases left unmatched: 5. Looked up from germline, CDR1 is MGHRA and CDR2 is YSYEKL. The CDR3 is 16 amino acids. As DNA, the CDR3 is TGCGCCAGCAGCCTCCGGGACAGTGCGAACACCGGGGAGCTGTTTTTT. This translates into CASSLRDSANTGELFF.

The gene calls are TRBV6-1 and TRBJ1-2; TRBD1 agrees at 7 bases. The CDR3 has 13 amino acids. The V gene end was trimmed by 5 bases and the J gene end by 2 bases; junction bases not matched to a gene: 2. Germline-derived CDR1 and CDR2 are MNHNS and SASEGT. The CDR3 DNA reads TGTGCCAGCAGTTCGACAGGGAACTATGGCTACACCTTC. Encoded protein: CASSSTGNYGYTF.

The V and J genes are TRBV5-5 and TRBJ1-1; 8 bases are a match to TRBD1. The CDR3 has 13 residues. J was trimmed by 5 bases and V by 5 bases; bases with no gene match: 5. Germline loops: CDR1 SGHKS, CDR2 YYEKEE (reference sequence). Here the CDR3 reads CASRGTGVTEAFF. Here the CDR3 DNA reads TGTGCCAGCAGGGGGACAGGTGTGACTGAAGCTTTCTTT.

This chain joins TRBV18 and TRBJ2-7; 9 bases match TRBD1. V gave up 2 bases and J gave up 7 bases; unmatched junction bases: 3. There are 13 residues in the CDR3. CDR1 KGHSH and CDR2 LQKENI come from the germline V gene. For the CDR3, the DNA is TGTGCCAGCTCACCAAGGACAGGGGAAGAGCAGTACTTC. Translated: CASSPRTGEEQYF.

V and J are TRBV18 and TRBJ2-3, with no clear D. The CDR3 is made up of 15 amino acids. Per germline, CDR1 KGHSH and CDR2 LQKENI. V gave up 0 bases and J gave up 1 base, with 8 bases separating them. The DNA for the CDR3 is TGTGCCAGCTCACCACCGTGGCAGGGCACAGATACGCAGTATTTT. Translated: CASSPPWQGTDTQYF.

J is TRBJ2-5 and V is TRBV7-9; D might be TRBD1 (6 bases). The CDR3 is 15 amino acids. V dropped 0 bases and J dropped 3 bases, with 11 bases sitting between them. CDR1 and CDR2 from the germline V gene are SEHNR and FQNEAQ (reference sequence). The CDR3 loop reads CASSLAPTGKETQYF. CDR3 bases: TGTGCCAGCAGCTTAGCACCTACAGGGAAAGAGACCCAGTACTTC.

This sequence joins TRBV11-2 and TRBJ2-1; 7 bases agree with TRBD1. This CDR3 has 15 amino acids. V was pared by 3 bases and J by 0 bases, with 2 bases of the junction left unmatched. The germline V gene has CDR1 SGHAT and CDR2 FQNNGV. CDR3 nucleotides: TGTGCCAGCAGCTTGGGGGACAGCTCCTACAATGAGCAGTTCTTC. Translated: CASSLGDSSYNEQFF.

The V gene is TRBV2, the J gene TRBJ1-1; D is possibly TRBD1 (5 bases). Germline V gene lookup returns CDR1 SNHLY and CDR2 FYNNEI. Trimming shortened V by 10 bases and J by 1 base, and 13 bases separated the two germline ends. The CDR3 runs to 13 residues. The CDR3 sequence is CANILDRNTEAFF. In nucleotides, the CDR3 is TGTGCCAACATCCTCGACAGGAACACTGAAGCTTTCTTT. Looking up the rest from reference TRBV2 and TRBJ1-1 gives the full variable domain: EPEVTQTPSHQVTQMGQEVILRCVPISNHLYFYWYRQILGQKVEFLVSFYNNEISEKSEIFDDQFSVERPDGSNFTLKIRSTKLEDSAMYFCANILDRNTEAFFGQGTRLTVV.

The V gene is TRBV5-5, the J gene TRBJ2-7; TRBD2 aligns across 8 bases. V gave up 4 bases and J gave up 3 bases; unmatched junction bases: 9. The CDR3 consists of 15 residues. The germline V gene encodes CDR1 SGHKS and CDR2 YYEKEE (reference sequence). The CDR3 reads CASSVLSGMNYEQYF. Written as DNA, the CDR3 is TGTGCCAGCAGCGTACTTAGCGGGATGAACTACGAGCAGTACTTC.

The chain carries TRBV28 and TRBJ2-7; TRBD1 aligns across 9 bases. V trimming: 6 bases; J trimming: 2 bases; junction bases outside the gene matches: 8. The CDR3 consists of 15 residues. CDR1 MDHEN and CDR2 SYDVKM come from the germline V gene. The CDR3 here is CASSPPGQGTYEQYF. The CDR3 bases are TGTGCCAGCAGCCCACCGGGACAGGGCACCTACGAGCAGTACTTC.

The V gene is TRBV2, the J gene TRBJ2-7; weak D call: TRBD2 (6 bases). V lost 3 bases, J lost 2 bases, and 11 bases lay in between. Germline V gives CDR1 SNHLY, CDR2 FYNNEI. The CDR3 loop spans 14 amino acids. The CDR3: CASSESSATYEQYF. The CDR3 DNA follows: TGTGCCAGCAGTGAGTCTAGCGCCACCTACGAGCAGTACTTC.

This clone was seen just once. The rearrangement uses TRBV27 and TRBJ2-5, with D tentatively TRBD1 (5 bases). The V end was cut by 5 bases, the J end by 4 bases, with 17 bases between. The CDR3 sequence is 15 residues long. Germline values: CDR1 MNHEY, CDR2 SMNVEV (reference sequence). The CDR3 coding sequence is TGTGCCAGCAGTCGCTTGGGGCAGGGTGCAGAGACCCAGTACTTC. Its translation is CASSRLGQGAETQYF.

V and J are TRBV7-9 and TRBJ2-7; 9 nucleotides line up with TRBD2. The CDR3 length is 14 residues. V lost 5 bases, J lost 3 bases, and 5 bases stayed unmatched. In germline, CDR1 is SEHNR, CDR2 FQNEAQ (reference sequence). The CDR3 reads CASSPGTSSYEQYF. CDR3 DNA sequence: TGTGCCAGCAGCCCCGGGACTAGCAGCTACGAGCAGTACTTC.

The rearrangement uses TRBV4-1 and TRBJ2-7; perhaps TRBD2 as D (7 bases). The CDR3 has 17 residues. The V gene lost 1 base and the J gene lost 6 bases, with 22 bases spanning the gap. Per germline, CDR1 MGHRA and CDR2 YSYEKL. Here the CDR3 DNA reads TGCGCCAGCAGCCAAGCATCAAACATTGAAGGGGGGGCCGAGCAGTACTTC. Protein product: CASSQASNIEGGAEQYF.

The chain has TRBV4-1 and TRBJ2-3; 10 nucleotides align to TRBD2. CDR3 length equals 16 residues. Germline values: CDR1 MGHRA, CDR2 YSYEKL. V lost 0 bases and J lost 4; bases outside the gene matches: 4. CDR3 DNA sequence: TGCGCCAGCAGCCAAGATGGGACTAGCGCTCCAGATACGCAGTATTTT. Amino acids: CASSQDGTSAPDTQYF.

In DNA form, the CDR3 reads TGTGCCAGCAGCCAGAGACAGGGTAATGAAGCTTTCTTT. Translated, it gives CASSQRQGNEAFF. The chain links TRBV7-6 to TRBJ1-1; 7 bases align to TRBD1. Per germline, CDR1 SGHVS and CDR2 FNYEAQ. There are 13 residues in the CDR3. J lost 7 bases, V lost 5 bases, and 7 bases had no gene match.